This TCR beta chain was recovered during a study of human T cells and chemical hapten exposure. Study-level information: A roughly 2 cm by roughly 2 cm inner upper arm patch received 2% DPC for sensitization. The study, taken as a whole, reports: Every donor had alopecia, and their immune response may therefore differ from healthy people's.

A note on this clonotype: As yet, its antigen is unknown.

The CDR3 has 14 residues. Per the germline V gene, CDR1 is SNHLY and CDR2 is FYNNEI. V was cut by 6 bases and J by 2 bases, with 10 bases left in between. The time point was: pre-sensitization, week 0. Treatment denoted: therapeutic diphenylcyclopropenone sensitization with weekly scalp DPC. The total RNA was obtained from whole blood that was not fractionated. Unique molecular identifiers were linked by the library to individual cDNA molecules. TCRdb recomputed calls from the RACE reads with MiXCR, one row per CDR3 protein. In the table there are approximately 180,000 distinct CDR3 sequences, around 30% of which are singletons.

The rearrangement uses TRBV2 and TRBJ2-2; no clear D gene. This specimen was whole blood, taken in connection with sensitization to the hapten diphenylcyclopropenone (DPC). The origin of this receptor is a woman aged 30 to 39 with alopecia areata. Some clones in this sample may be carry-over from other donors' samples. The DNA for the CDR3 is TGTGCCAGCAGCGAGGACGCCAACACCGGGGAGCTGTTTTTT. Translating gives CASSEDANTGELFF. Full variable domain (outside the CDR3, taken from reference TRBV2 and TRBJ2-2): EPEVTQTPSHQVTQMGQEVILRCVPISNHLYFYWYRQILGQKVEFLVSFYNNEISEKSEIFDDQFSVERPDGSNFTLKIRSTKLEDSAMYFCASSEDANTGELFFGEGSRLTVL.